Here is one T cell receptor beta chain with its context. The data are from a study of control samples from healthy donors and cancer patients. Generated by immunoSEQ multiplex PCR, the TCRdb table keeps only in-frame clones and is missing some. The table records tens of thousands of clones, 80% to 95% of them present only once. Between the trimmed V and J ends, which lost 3 bases and 4 bases, there was a span of 12 bases. The CDR3 consists of 14 residues. Per the germline V gene, CDR1 is ENHRY and CDR2 is SYGVKD. The sequence derives from a man aged 25-40 years with colorectal cancer. The chain uses TRBV10-3 and TRBJ1-1; D perhaps matches TRBD1 (5 bases). Source material: PBMCs. The CDR3 loop reads CAISDRVTGTEAFF. For the CDR3, the DNA is TGTGCCATCAGTGACAGGGTGACGGGCACTGAAGCTTTCTTT.